The following is a T cell receptor (beta chain) sequence with its context. Antigen unknown. The CDR3 has 17 residues. The V gene lost 1 base and the J gene lost 5 bases, with 20 bases spanning the gap. Germline loops: CDR1 LGHDT, CDR2 YNNKEL (reference sequence). This record belongs to a study of T cells in Graves' hyperthyroidism and ophthalmopathy. Background on the study: Initial diagnosis, before any treatment, was when peripheral blood was collected. Study-wide results and caveats: Patients with ophthalmopathy were separated from those with stable hyperthyroidism by a 13 V-J model.

Authors of the study amplified TCR beta CDR3 regions from RNA transcripts. HTBI primers were used for first-round RT-PCR of the TCR CDR3. TCRdb called the multiplex PCR reads again in MiXCR, with one record for every CDR3 protein. The repertoire holds about 270,000 distinct CDR3 sequences, with 22% as singletons. Based on clinical symptoms, serum thyroxine and TRAb, thyroid ultrasound and orbital computed tomography, diagnoses were reached. V usage is TRBV3-1 and J usage is TRBJ1-1, with D perhaps matching TRBD1 (5 bases). The TCR originated in a man aged 25-45 years with Graves' ophthalmopathy. Sequencing input: blood. CDR3 amino acids: CASSQGGGAGRGTEAFF. The CDR3 nucleotides are TGTGCCAGCAGCCAAGGAGGAGGGGCTGGCCGGGGGACTGAAGCTTTCTTT.